Following are 10 T cell receptor beta chains from one sample sequenced in a study of cytomegalovirus exposure and HLA in healthy donors. Using immunoSEQ multiplex PCR, the repertoire was profiled, and TCRdb retains in-frame clones only, with some absent. The repertoire includes 150,000 to 250,000 clones, 80% to 90% of them detected once, and around 1.2% sits in the top ten. Sequenced: PBMCs. These receptors were collected from a woman aged 30 to 39 in good health and CMV-seronegative.

This sequence joins TRBV19 and TRBJ2-5, with TRBD1 identical over 9 bases. CDR1 is LNHDA, CDR2 SQIVND, per germline (reference sequence). This CDR3 contains 14 residues. V was clipped by 5 bases and J by 7 bases; unmatched bases: 8. In DNA, the CDR3 is TGTGCCAGTAGTGACGGGGACAGGGTGGCGACCCAGTACTTC. This encodes CASSDGDRVATQYF.

The chain joins TRBV5-1 to TRBJ2-7; 7 bases align to TRBD1. Per germline, CDR1 SGHRS and CDR2 YFSETQ. The CDR3 has 14 amino acids. The V gene end was trimmed by 4 bases and the J gene end by 9 bases; junction bases not matched to a gene: 13. CDR3 nucleotide sequence: TGCGCCAGCAGCGAGGGACAGCCCTCCTCTGTGCAGTACTTC. Translating gives CASSEGQPSSVQYF.

The rearrangement joins TRBV5-1 to TRBJ1-3; no clear D. The CDR3 covers 16 residues. Trimming removed 0 bases from V and 0 bases from J, with 10 bases in between. Per germline, CDR1 SGHRS and CDR2 YFSETQ. This chain's CDR3 is CASSLEIGSSGNTIYF. CDR3 coding DNA: TGCGCCAGCAGCTTGGAAATCGGGAGCTCTGGAAACACCATATATTTT.

V is TRBV4-1 and J is TRBJ2-1; TRBD2 might be the D (6 bases). The V gene lost 5 bases and the J gene lost 10 bases, with 18 bases spanning the gap. This CDR3 region has 14 residues. Germline assignment: CDR1 MGHRA and CDR2 YSYEKL. The CDR3 is CASSYLDLATEQFF. The CDR3 DNA reads TGCGCCAGCAGCTACCTAGACCTAGCGACGGAGCAGTTCTTC.

Regarding this clone: The sample contains more than one DNA sequence encoding this CDR3. This chain joins TRBV18 and TRBJ2-5, with 14 bases lining up with TRBD2. Germline CDR1 reads KGHSH; CDR2 reads LQKENI. The ends lost 4 bases at V and 2 bases at J; junction bases unmatched: 6. The CDR3 is 17 amino acids. CDR3 sequence reads: CASSLGTSGSGQETQYF. The DNA of the CDR3 is TGTGCCAGCTCACTCGGGACTAGCGGGAGTGGGCAAGAGACCCAGTACTTC.

The J gene is TRBJ2-2, the V gene TRBV29-1; TRBD1 matches at 9 bases. This CDR3 is 14 amino acids long. Per germline, CDR1 SQVTM and CDR2 ANQGSEA. V trimming: 5 bases; J trimming: 7 bases; junction bases outside the gene matches: 8. For the CDR3, the DNA is TGCAGCGTTAACCACAGGGGGCGCGGCGGGGAGCTGTTTTTT. It codes for CSVNHRGRGGELFF.

This sequence joins TRBV5-1 and TRBJ2-5; 8 bases agree with TRBD2. The CDR3 loop spans 14 amino acids. V lost 10 bases to trimming and J lost 7 bases; unmatched junction nucleotides: 15. Germline CDR1 and CDR2: SGHRS and YFSETQ. The CDR3 coding sequence is TGCGCCCCGTGCGGGGCTAGCGGGCGGTGGACCCAGTACTTC. It encodes CAPCGASGRWTQYF.

V usage is TRBV5-1 and J usage is TRBJ1-5, with TRBD1 identical over 9 bases. J lost 5 bases, V lost 4 bases, and 7 bases had no gene match. The CDR3 runs to 15 residues. Germline loops: CDR1 SGHRS, CDR2 YFSETQ. The CDR3 loop reads CASSVGGTGHQPQHF. DNA for the CDR3: TGCGCCAGCAGCGTCGGGGGGACAGGGCATCAGCCCCAGCATTTT. Looking up the rest from reference TRBV5-1 and TRBJ1-5 gives the full variable domain: KAGVTQTPRYLIKTRGQQVTLSCSPISGHRSVSWYQQTPGQGLQFLFEYFSETQRNKGNFPGRFSGRQFSNSRSEMNVSTLELGDSALYLCASSVGGTGHQPQHFGDGTRLSIL.

This chain uses TRBV28 with TRBJ2-5, with 7 bases aligning to TRBD1. J lost 6 bases, V lost 4 bases, and 5 bases had no gene match. CDR1 MDHEN and CDR2 SYDVKM come from the germline V gene. This CDR3 contains 13 residues. The CDR3 spells CASSSGDRKTQYF. The CDR3 DNA is TGTGCCAGCAGTTCCGGGGACAGAAAGACCCAGTACTTC.

V gene TRBV9 combines with J gene TRBJ2-2; weak D call: TRBD1 (6 bases). The V gene lost 0 bases and the J gene lost 6 bases, with 15 bases spanning the gap. In germline, CDR1 is SGDLS, CDR2 YYNGEE. CDR3 length equals 16 residues. CDR3 sequence reads: CASSVATGSLPGELFF. CDR3 in DNA: TGTGCCAGCAGCGTAGCTACAGGGTCCTTACCCGGGGAGCTGTTTTTT.